This T cell receptor beta chain emerged from a study of cytotoxic CD8 clonotypes in ibrutinib-treated CLL. Study-wide context: Among the patients, fewer than twelve presented as relapsed/refractory and 15 as treatment-naive; 17 showed unmutated IGHV.

About 2 micrograms of genomic DNA (from cryopreserved PBMCs) were used for TCR beta libraries. Remarks on this clone: Its antigen is undetermined.

Study-wide results and caveats: Private clonotypes, not public ones, expanded at ibrutinib response.

With sequencing, the targeted depth ranged from 1 in 200,000 to 1 in 1 million T cells. Sequencing was performed with immunoSEQ multiplex PCR; in TCRdb, only in-frame clones are kept and a portion is missing. Seen here are roughly 180,000 clones, approximately 84% observed once, and the top ten hold 4.6%. The clonotype originates from a human donor with chronic lymphocytic leukemia. Sequencing used PBMCs, obtained after 24 months of ibrutinib treatment.

CDR3 loop: CASSRGTANTGELFF. CDR3 sequence (DNA): TGTGCCAGCAGTAGGGGGACAGCGAACACCGGGGAGCTGTTTTTT. The chain employs TRBV28 and TRBJ2-2, with TRBD1 identical over 7 bases. CDR3 size: 15 residues. Losses at the gene ends were 5 bases for V and 0 bases for J; bases not matched to a gene: 3. Germline CDR1 MDHEN, CDR2 SYDVKM.